The T cell receptor beta chain described here comes from a study of glioma-infiltrating T cells after dendritic cell vaccination. Study in general: Dendritic cells derived from monocytes and pulsed with autologous tumor lysate formed the vaccine.

Primers: 60 V beta forward and 13 J beta reverse. The method was immunoSEQ multiplex PCR; TCRdb's version includes in-frame clones alone and lacks a portion of them. The top ten clones hold more than 15% of a sample with 85,000 to 95,000 clones, more than 75% of them seen once. Germline CDR1 MGHDK, CDR2 SYGVNS. This CDR3 region has 14 residues. V was clipped by 1 base and J by 10 bases, with 14 bases between them. Patients had residual fresh-frozen tumor tissue and more than two years of survival data. The chain has TRBV25-1 and TRBJ2-1; D is unresolved. The sequence was collected from a human donor with glioblastoma. Sequenced material: blood, taken before dendritic cell vaccination. The CDR3 protein is CASSESLWPQEQFF. The CDR3 nucleotides read TGTGCCAGCAGTGAATCCCTCTGGCCCCAGGAGCAGTTCTTC.